One TCR beta chain is described in this entry. Ten or more counts support this clonotype. The specificity of this receptor is unknown. Per-nucleotide qualities are absent, and no much larger clonotype sits a single base away. Reading the label with the study, this specimen's treatment or condition is: in vitro stimulation with specific CMV peptide epitopes to enrich CMV-specific T cells. The source of the sample is a study of T cell repertoires in cytomegalovirus infection (dated by TCRdb to the late 2010s). About the full investigation: Peptide stimulations targeted recently identified HLA-C-restricted CMV epitopes, whose presentation resists viral immunomodulation, together with well-studied HLA-B-restricted epitopes. Donor HLA type was relevant to the analysis, as public TCR beta signatures indicated carriage of CMV infection together with the matching HLA type.

Reads for this sample came from an Illumina HiSeq 1500. The public reads were quality trimmed at Q25 with fastp and then assembled into clones with MiXCR by TCRdb, keeping productive beta chains. Merged by CDR3 protein, the rows form single entries marked with the most common genes and DNA. The sample table lists over 45,000 distinct CDR3 sequences, about a fifth of them with a count of one. Roughly 90% of the sample is in the top ten clones. Study-wide conclusions, independent of this receptor: The ex vivo response was dominated by HLA-C-restricted CMV-specific TCR beta clonotypes, which also provided the single most frequent clonotype in two of eight donors. In both this cohort and an independent cohort of more than 350 donors, the cumulative frequency of public TCR beta family members distinguished carriers of CMV infection plus the relevant HLA type.

The source is a human donor in good health (CMV status not recorded). Some clones in this sample may be carry-over from other donors' samples. The material sequenced was CD8+ T cells from cultured PBMCs, taken from culture after CMV antigen stimulation.

CDR3 loop: CASSSRVREPQHF. The DNA is TGTGCCAGCAGCTCCAGGGTCAGGGAGCCCCAGCATTTT. The V and J segments used are TRBV7-8 and TRBJ1-5; 5 matching bases give a weak D call of TRBD1. Per the germline V gene, SGHVS is the CDR1 and FQNEAQ is the CDR2. The trim is 4 bases for V and 8 bases for J, with a gap of 12 bases between the germline ends. The CDR3 goes from the cysteine to the phenylalanine over 13 residues. Only the CDR3 portion is preserved as DNA: 39 bases, with reading frame beginning at the first base.